This is a list of T cell receptor beta chains from one sample in a study of CD8 T cells in Susac syndrome. Via MiXCR, TCRdb re-called the immunoSEQ multiplex PCR reads, giving one row per CDR3 protein. The sample shows under 200,000 distinct CDR3 sequences, approximately 96% of them seen only once. Sequenced: CD8+ T cells from PBMCs. The receptors originated from a human donor with multiple sclerosis. The CDR3 runs from the conserved cysteine through the conserved F or W. The D gene is left open where the match is weak. Only part of the rows carry a size: once, few, many, or a class if the clone is expanded.

j_call v_call d_call clone_size cdr3_length cdr3_nt cdr3_aa
TRBJ2-7 TRBV18 NA NA 13 TGTGCCAGCTCACCAGGGGTTCCCTACGAGCAGTACTTC CASSPGVPYEQYF
TRBJ1-1 TRBV6-5 NA NA 14 TGTGCCAGCAGTTACGACCAGGGAACGTCGGAAGCTTTCTTT CASSYDQGTSEAFF
TRBJ2-7 TRBV29-1 TRBD2 NA 14 TGCAGCGTGGGGGGACTAGCGGGGGACCTCGCGGTGGCCTTC CSVGGLAGDLAVAF
TRBJ2-1 TRBV27 TRBD2 NA 14 TGTGCCACCCAAGCGGGGAGCTCCTACAATGAGCAGTTCTTC CATQAGSSYNEQFF
TRBJ1-5 TRBV3-1 NA few 15 TGTGCCAGCAGCCAAGATTTACGGAATAATCAGCCCCAGCATTTT CASSQDLRNNQPQHF
TRBJ2-7 TRBV11-1 TRBD1 NA 12 TGTGCCAGCAGCACAGGGGGATACGAGCAGTACTTC CASSTGGYEQYF
TRBJ2-1 TRBV7-8 TRBD2 NA 15 TGTGCCAGCAGCCGACTAGCGGGAGCTTTCCATGAGCAGTTCTTC CASSRLAGAFHEQFF
TRBJ2-7 TRBV15 NA NA 13 TGTGCCACCAGCAGCGGTGGATACTACGAGCAGTACTTC CATSSGGYYEQYF
TRBJ2-1 TRBV18 NA NA 16 TGTGCCAGCTCACCACGTTACGAAGACTCCTACAATGAGCAGTTCTTC CASSPRYEDSYNEQFF
TRBJ2-5 TRBV27 NA NA 13 TGTGCCAGCAGTATCCTCCTAGGGGAGCCCCAGTACTTC CASSILLGEPQYF
TRBJ2-7 TRBV2 TRBD2 medium-sized 11 TGTGCCAGCATCCTACGGGACTATCAGTACTTC CASILRDYQYF
TRBJ2-3 TRBV27 TRBD2 NA 15 TGTGCCAGCAGTTGGGGAGGGAACCCCCAGGATACGCAGTATTTT CASSWGGNPQDTQYF